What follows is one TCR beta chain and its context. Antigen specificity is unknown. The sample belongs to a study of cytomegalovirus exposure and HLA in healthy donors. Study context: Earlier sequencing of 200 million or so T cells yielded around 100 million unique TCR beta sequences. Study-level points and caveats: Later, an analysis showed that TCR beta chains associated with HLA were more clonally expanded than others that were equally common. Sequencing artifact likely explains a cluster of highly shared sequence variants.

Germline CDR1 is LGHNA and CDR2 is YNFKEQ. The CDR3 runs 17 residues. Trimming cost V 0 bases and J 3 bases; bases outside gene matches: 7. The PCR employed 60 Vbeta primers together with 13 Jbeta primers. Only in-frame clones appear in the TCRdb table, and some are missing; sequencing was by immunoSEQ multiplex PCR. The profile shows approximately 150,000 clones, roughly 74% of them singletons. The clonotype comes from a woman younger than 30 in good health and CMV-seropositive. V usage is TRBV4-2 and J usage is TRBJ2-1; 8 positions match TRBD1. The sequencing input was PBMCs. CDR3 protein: CASSQDPTGGLYNEQFF. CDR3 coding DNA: TGTGCCAGCAGCCAAGATCCAACAGGGGGGCTCTACAATGAGCAGTTCTTC.